This TCR beta chain was sequenced in a study of T cells in Graves' hyperthyroidism and ophthalmopathy. This clonotype was seen a handful of times. RNA transcripts yielded amplified TCR beta CDR3 regions. The study used the HTBI primer set for a first-round RT-PCR of the TCR CDR3. TCRdb re-called the multiplex PCR reads through MiXCR, storing one row per CDR3 protein. Counted here are approximately 620,000 distinct CDR3 sequences, around 14% occurring once; the ten biggest clones make up 4.5% to 6%. Diagnoses rested on clinical symptoms, serum thyroxine and TRAb, thyroid ultrasound and orbital computed tomography. Blood was sampled at initial diagnosis of hyperthyroidism, prior to onset of any ophthalmopathy symptoms. The PBMCs were taken from roughly 10 ml of fresh peripheral blood. From germline, CDR1 is LNHDA and CDR2 SQIVND (reference sequence). Trimming cost V 5 bases and J 8 bases; bases outside gene matches: 11. CDR3 length equals 14 residues.

The chain links TRBV19 to TRBJ1-2; 7 bases are a match to TRBD1. The sample taken for sequencing was blood. The TCR was taken from a woman in her twenties or thirties with Graves' hyperthyroidism that later progressed to Graves' ophthalmopathy. The CDR3 here is CASSPTDRFWGYTF. CDR3 DNA sequence: TGTGCCAGTAGTCCAACGGACAGGTTTTGGGGCTACACCTTC.